This T cell receptor (beta chain) comes out of a study of cytomegalovirus exposure and HLA in healthy donors. V lost 8 bases to trimming and J lost 2 bases; unmatched junction nucleotides: 10. CDR1 and CDR2 (germline): SQVTM, ANQGSEA. CDR3 length: 16 residues. Turning to this clone: Its target is not known.

A multiplex PCR was run with 60 Vbeta primers and 13 Jbeta primers. In the authors' methods: Later analysis identified roughly 82 million unique TCR beta chains, about 10 million shared. This table comes from immunoSEQ multiplex PCR, and its TCRdb copy is limited to in-frame clones, with some not included. From that table come the V and J calls and clone size; the DNA was used to work out D and trimming. There are under 35,000 clones in the sample; about 65% occur only once, and about a fifth lies in the top ten. Study-wide points: Follow-up analysis later connected one missense variant in DCLRE1C with trimming of TCR beta V- and J-genes. The classifier reportedly diagnosed cytomegalovirus status with high specificity and sensitivity.

This chain joins TRBV29-1 and TRBJ2-6; 9 bases fit TRBD1. Sequencing was done on a sample of PBMCs. The clonotype comes from a man aged 45-65 years in good health and CMV-seropositive. As DNA, the CDR3 is TGCAGCACGAGGGACAGGGCAGTACCTGGGGCCAACGTCCTGACTTTC. Translated, it gives CSTRDRAVPGANVLTF.